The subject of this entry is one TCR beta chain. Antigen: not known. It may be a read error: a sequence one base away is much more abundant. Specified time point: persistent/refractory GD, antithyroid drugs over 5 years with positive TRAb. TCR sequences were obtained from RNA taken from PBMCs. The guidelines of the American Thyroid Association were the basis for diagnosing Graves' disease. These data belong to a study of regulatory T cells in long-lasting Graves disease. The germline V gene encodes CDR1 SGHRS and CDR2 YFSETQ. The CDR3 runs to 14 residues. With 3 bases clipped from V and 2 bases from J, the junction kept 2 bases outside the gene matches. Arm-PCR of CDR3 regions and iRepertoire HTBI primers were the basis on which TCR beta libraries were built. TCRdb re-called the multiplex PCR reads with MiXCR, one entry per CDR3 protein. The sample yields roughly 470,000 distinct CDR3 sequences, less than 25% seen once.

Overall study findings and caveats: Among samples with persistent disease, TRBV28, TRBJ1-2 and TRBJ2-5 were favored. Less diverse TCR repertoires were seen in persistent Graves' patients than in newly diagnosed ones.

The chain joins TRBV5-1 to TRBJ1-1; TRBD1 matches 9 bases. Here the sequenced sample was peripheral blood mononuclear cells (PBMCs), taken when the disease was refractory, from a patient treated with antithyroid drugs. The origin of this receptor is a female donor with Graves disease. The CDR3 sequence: CASSWTGDNTEAFF. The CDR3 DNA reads TGCGCCAGCAGCTGGACAGGGGACAACACTGAAGCTTTCTTT. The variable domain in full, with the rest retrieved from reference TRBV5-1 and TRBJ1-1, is KAGVTQTPRYLIKTRGQQVTLSCSPISGHRSVSWYQQTPGQGLQFLFEYFSETQRNKGNFPGRFSGRQFSNSRSEMNVSTLELGDSALYLCASSWTGDNTEAFFGQGTRLTVV.